Sequencing of this TCR beta chain was carried out in a study of graft-versus-host responses after intestinal transplantation. About the research overall: Those transplanted obtained multivisceral, liver-intestinal, or isolated intestinal grafts. Every recipient had anti-thymocyte globulin induction and around three years of tacrolimus plus steroids.

Sequencing was performed with immunoSEQ multiplex PCR; in TCRdb, only in-frame clones are kept and a portion is missing. The repertoire includes more than 65,000 clones, about 92% of them detected once, and approximately 1.3% sits in the top ten. With regard to this clone: Its matching antigen is unknown.

Study-wide results and limits: GvH clones detected in recipient marrow included some appearing first in ileum or blood. Allograft clonal ratios (graft-versus-host to host-versus-graft) were high in patients who had graft-donor T cell macrochimerism.

The specimen comprised unstimulated CD8+ T cells sorted from spleen or lymph node cells, sampled before intestinal transplant. This sequence was found in a human donor who received an intestinal transplant.

The chain's CDR3 is CASSQQGILSPLHF. The DNA of the CDR3 is TGTGCCAGCAGCCAACAGGGAATCCTTTCACCCCTCCACTTT. V is TRBV7-9 and J is TRBJ1-6; possibly TRBD1 for D (6 bases). CDR3 length: 14 amino acids. Trimming took off 5 bases at V and 9 bases at J, with 14 bases between the two ends. Germline assignment: CDR1 SEHNR and CDR2 FQNEAQ (reference sequence).